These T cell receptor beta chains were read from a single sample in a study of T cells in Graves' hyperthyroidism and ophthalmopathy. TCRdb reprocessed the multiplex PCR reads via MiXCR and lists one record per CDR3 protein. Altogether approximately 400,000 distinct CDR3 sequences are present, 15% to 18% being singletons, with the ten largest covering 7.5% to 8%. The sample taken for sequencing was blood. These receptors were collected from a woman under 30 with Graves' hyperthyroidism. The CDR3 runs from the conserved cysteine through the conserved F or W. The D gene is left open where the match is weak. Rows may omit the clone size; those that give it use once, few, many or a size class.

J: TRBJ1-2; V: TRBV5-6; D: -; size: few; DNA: TGTGCCAGCAGCTTCCGGGCCAGGGTTCGAAGCTTTGGCTACACCTTC; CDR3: CASSFRARVRSFGYTF
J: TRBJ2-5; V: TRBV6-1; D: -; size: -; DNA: TGTGCCAGCAGTGAAGGGGGAAAAGAGACCCAGTACTTC; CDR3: CASSEGGKETQYF
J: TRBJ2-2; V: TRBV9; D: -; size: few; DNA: TGTGCCAGCAGCCATCCCCCGACAGGGAGGGAGACCGGGGAGCTGTTTTTT; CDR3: CASSHPPTGRETGELFF
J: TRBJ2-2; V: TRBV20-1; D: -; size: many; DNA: TGCAGTGCAGCAGGGACAAACACCGGGGAGCTGTTTTTT; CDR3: CSAAGTNTGELFF
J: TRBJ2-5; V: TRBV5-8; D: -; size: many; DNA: TGTGCCAGCAGCTTATGGCCGAGGGAGACCCAGTACTTC; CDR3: CASSLWPRETQYF
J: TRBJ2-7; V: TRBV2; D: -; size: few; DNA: TGTGCCAGCGGACGGGCCGGGGAGCAGTACTTC; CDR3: CASGRAGEQYF
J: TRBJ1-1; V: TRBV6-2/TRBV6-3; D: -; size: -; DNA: TGTGCCAGCAGTTACACCGGGAGCACTGAAGCTTTCTTT; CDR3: CASSYTGSTEAFF
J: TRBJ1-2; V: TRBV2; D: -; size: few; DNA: TGTGCCAGCAGTTCAGGTCCGGGTAACTATGGCTACACCTTC; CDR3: CASSSGPGNYGYTF
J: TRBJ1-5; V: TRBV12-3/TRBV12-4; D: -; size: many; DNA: TGTGCCAGCAGCCCCGGGACTTTGGGTCAGCCCCAGCATTTT; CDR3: CASSPGTLGQPQHF
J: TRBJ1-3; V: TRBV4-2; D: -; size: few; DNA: TGTGCCAGCAGCCAAGTGGAGCCCGGGACGGGTCACACCATATATTTT; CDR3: CASSQVEPGTGHTIYF
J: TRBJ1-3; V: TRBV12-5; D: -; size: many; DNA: TGTGCTAGTGGTTTGGTACTCGGGTTCGGGGTCGCCAGCTCTGGAAACACCATATATTTT; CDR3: CASGLVLGFGVASSGNTIYF
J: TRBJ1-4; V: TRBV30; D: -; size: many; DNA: TGTGCCTGGAGTGCCCCACAGGGAGCTAATGAAAAACTGTTTTTT; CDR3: CAWSAPQGANEKLFF
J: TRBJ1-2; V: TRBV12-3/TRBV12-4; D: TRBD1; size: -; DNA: TGTGCCAGCAACGACCAGGGGGTGGGCTATGGCTACACCTTC; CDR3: CASNDQGVGYGYTF
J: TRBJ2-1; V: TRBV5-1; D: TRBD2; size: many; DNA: TGCGCCAGCAGCTGGGGGACTAGCGTCGGAGGGAATGAGCAGTTCTTC; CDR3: CASSWGTSVGGNEQFF
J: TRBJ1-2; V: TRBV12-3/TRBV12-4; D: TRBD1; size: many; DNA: TGTGCCAGCAGTGCCGGACAGGGGCTGGGCTACACCTTC; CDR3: CASSAGQGLGYTF
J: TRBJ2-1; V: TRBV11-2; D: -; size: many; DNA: TGTGCCAGCAGCACAGGGATAGGACCCCACAATGAGCAGTTCTTC; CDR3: CASSTGIGPHNEQFF
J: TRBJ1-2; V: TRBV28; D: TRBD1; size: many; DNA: TGTGCCAGCAGTTTAAAGGGACAGGGTCGTAATGGCTACACCTTC; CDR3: CASSLKGQGRNGYTF
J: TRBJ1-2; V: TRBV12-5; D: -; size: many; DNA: TGTGCTAGTGCCTCGCAGACAGACTATGGCTACACCTTC; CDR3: CASASQTDYGYTF
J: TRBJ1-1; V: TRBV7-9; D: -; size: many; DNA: TGTGCCAGCAGCACGGCTGAAGCTTTCTTT; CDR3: CASSTAEAFF
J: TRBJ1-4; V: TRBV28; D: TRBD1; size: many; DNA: TGTGCCAGCAGTCCCCCAGGGGGTGAGGAAAAACTGTTTTTT; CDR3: CASSPPGGEEKLFF
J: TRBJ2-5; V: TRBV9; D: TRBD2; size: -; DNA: TGTGCCAGCAGCACCGGACTAGCGGGACGCGAGACCCAGTACTTC; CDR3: CASSTGLAGRETQYF
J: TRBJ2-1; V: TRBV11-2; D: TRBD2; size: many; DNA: TGTGCCAGCAGCCCCCCGGGACTAGATCCACATGAGCAGTTCTTC; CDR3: CASSPPGLDPHEQFF
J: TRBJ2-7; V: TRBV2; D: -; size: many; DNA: TGTGCCAGCACCGCGGTCGCCTACGAGCAGTACTTC; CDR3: CASTAVAYEQYF
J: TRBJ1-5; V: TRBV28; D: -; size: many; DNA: TGTGCCAGCAGTGTCGGACCGGGGGGCGGAGGGCAGCCCCAGCATTTT; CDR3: CASSVGPGGGGQPQHF
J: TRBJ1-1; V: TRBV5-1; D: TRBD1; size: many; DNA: TGCGCCAGCAGCTATCAACAGGGGGGGAACACTGAAGCTTTCTTT; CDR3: CASSYQQGGNTEAFF
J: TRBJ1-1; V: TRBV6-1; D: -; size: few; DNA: TGTGCCAGCAGTGAAATGATAGAGGAGCCCCCTGGGGCTTTCTTT; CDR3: CASSEMIEEPPGAFF
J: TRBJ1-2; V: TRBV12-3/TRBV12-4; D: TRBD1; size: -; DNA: TGTGCCATCAGTTCCCGGGACAGGCTCTATGGCTACACCTTC; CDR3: CAISSRDRLYGYTF
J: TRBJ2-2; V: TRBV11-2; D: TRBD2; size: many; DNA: TGTGCCAGCAGCAGACCTAGCGGGGCGGCCACCGGGGAGCTGTTTTTT; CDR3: CASSRPSGAATGELFF
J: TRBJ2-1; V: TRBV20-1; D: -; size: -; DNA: TGCAGTGCTGGAAGAGAGACAGTGGGGGGGCAGTTCTTC; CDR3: CSAGRETVGGQFF
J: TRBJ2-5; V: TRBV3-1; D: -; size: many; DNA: TGTGCCAGCAGCCAAGAGGGCACAGGAGAAGAGACCCAGTACTTC; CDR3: CASSQEGTGEETQYF
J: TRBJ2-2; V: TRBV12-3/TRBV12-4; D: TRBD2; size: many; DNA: TGTGCCAGCAGTTTAGGGGCGGGAGCAGACACCGGGGAGCTGTTTTTT; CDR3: CASSLGAGADTGELFF
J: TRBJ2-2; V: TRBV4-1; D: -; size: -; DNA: TGCGCCAGCAGCCGTCTGGACAGGAACACCGGGGAGCTGTTTTTT; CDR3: CASSRLDRNTGELFF
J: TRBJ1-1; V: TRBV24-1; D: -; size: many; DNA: TGTGCCACCAGGACAAAAGGCGACACTGAAGCTTTCTTT; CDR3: CATRTKGDTEAFF
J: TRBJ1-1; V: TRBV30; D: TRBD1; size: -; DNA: TGTGCCTGGGGGCAGGGGGGGACTGAAGCTTTCTTT; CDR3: CAWGQGGTEAFF
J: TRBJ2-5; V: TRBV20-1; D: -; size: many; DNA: TGCAGTGCTAGAAGGGGGGGCCCCCAAGAGACCCAGTACTTC; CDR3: CSARRGGPQETQYF
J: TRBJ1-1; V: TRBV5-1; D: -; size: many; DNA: TGCGCCAGCAGCTTGGGACAGGCAGATGAAGCTTTCTTT; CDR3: CASSLGQADEAFF
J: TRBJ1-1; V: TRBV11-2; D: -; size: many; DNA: TGTGCCAGCAGCTTAGCCGATCTGGGGTTCGTTGGGAACACTGAAGCTTTCTTT; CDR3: CASSLADLGFVGNTEAFF
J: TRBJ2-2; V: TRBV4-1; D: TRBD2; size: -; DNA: TGCGCCAGCAGCCAAGAAGGGGCTAGCGGGAGAACCGGGGAGCTGTTTTTT; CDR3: CASSQEGASGRTGELFF
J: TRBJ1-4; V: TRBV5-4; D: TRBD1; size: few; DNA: TGTGCCAGCAGCTTCCGTGGACAGGGAGGGAATGAAAAACTGTTTTTT; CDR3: CASSFRGQGGNEKLFF
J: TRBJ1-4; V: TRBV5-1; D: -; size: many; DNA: TGCGCCAGCAGCTACGACCCGGTTGAAAAACTGTTTTTT; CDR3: CASSYDPVEKLFF
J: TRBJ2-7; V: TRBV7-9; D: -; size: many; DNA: TGTGCCAGCAGCCCAACCGTGTGGGGTTGGTACGAGCAGTACTTC; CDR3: CASSPTVWGWYEQYF
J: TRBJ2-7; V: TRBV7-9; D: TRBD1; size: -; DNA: TGTGCCAGCAGCAGAAGTGGGACAGGGAACGAGCAGTACTTC; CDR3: CASSRSGTGNEQYF
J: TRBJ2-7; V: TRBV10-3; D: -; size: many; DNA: TGTGCCATCAGTGGAATGGTGCGGGACGCCTACGAGCAGTACTTC; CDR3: CAISGMVRDAYEQYF
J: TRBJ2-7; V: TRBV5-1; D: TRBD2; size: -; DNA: TGTGCCAGCAGCGGCAAGGGACTAGCGGGACACGAGCAGTACTTC; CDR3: CASSGKGLAGHEQYF
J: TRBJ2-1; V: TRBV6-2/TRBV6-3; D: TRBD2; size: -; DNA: TGTGCCACCAGTTCGACTAGCGGGGCCAGCTCCTACAATGAGCAGTTCTTC; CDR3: CATSSTSGASSYNEQFF
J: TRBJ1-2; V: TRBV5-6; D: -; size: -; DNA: TGTGCCAGCAGCTTGGGGCTACGTCGGGACTATGGCTACACCTTC; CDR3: CASSLGLRRDYGYTF
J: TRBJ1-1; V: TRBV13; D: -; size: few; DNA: TGTGCCAGCACCGACCCGGTGGTGAACACTGAAGCTTTCTTT; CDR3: CASTDPVVNTEAFF